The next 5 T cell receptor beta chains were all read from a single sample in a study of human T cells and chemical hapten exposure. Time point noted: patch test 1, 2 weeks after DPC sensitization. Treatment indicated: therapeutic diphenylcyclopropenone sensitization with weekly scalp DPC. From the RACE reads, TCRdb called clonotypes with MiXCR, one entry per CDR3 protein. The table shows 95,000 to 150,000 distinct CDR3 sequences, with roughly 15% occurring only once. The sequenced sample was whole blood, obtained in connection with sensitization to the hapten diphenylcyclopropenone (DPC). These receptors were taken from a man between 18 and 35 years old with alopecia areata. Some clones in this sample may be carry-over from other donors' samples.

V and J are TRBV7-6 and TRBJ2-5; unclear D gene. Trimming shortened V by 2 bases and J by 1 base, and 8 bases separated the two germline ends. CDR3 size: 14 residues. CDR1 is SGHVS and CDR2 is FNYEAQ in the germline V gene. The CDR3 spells CASSLRRVQETQYF. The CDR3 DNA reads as TGTGCCAGCAGCTTACGTCGGGTCCAAGAGACCCAGTACTTC.

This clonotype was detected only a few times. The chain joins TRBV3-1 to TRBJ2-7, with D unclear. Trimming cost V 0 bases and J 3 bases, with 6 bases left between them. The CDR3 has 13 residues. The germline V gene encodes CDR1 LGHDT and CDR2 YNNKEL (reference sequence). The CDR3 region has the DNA TGTGCCAGCAGCCAAGACGTCGACTACGAGCAGTACTTC. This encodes CASSQDVDYEQYF.

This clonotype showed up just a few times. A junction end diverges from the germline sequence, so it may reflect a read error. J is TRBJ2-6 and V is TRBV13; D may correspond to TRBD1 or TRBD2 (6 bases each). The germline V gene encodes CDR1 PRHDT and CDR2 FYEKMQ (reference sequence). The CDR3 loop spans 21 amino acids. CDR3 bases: TGTGCCAGCAGCTTATTAGGACCTGAGGGGGGCGTCCTCTCTGGGACCAACGTCCTGACTTTC. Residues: CASSLLGPEGGVLSGTNVLTF.

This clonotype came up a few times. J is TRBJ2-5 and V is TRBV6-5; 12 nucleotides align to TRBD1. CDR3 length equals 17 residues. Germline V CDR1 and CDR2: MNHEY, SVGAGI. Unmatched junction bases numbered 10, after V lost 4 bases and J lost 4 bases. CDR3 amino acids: CASSFFSGTGGGETQYF. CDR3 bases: TGTGCCAGCAGTTTTTTCTCCGGGACAGGGGGCGGAGAGACCCAGTACTTC.

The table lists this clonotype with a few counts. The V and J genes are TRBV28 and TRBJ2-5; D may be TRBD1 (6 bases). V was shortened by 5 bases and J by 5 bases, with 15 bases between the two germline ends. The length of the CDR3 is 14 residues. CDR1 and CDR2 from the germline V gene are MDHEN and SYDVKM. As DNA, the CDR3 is TGTGCCAGCAGTACATACAGGGTTTCGGAGACCCAGTACTTC. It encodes CASSTYRVSETQYF.